The next 20 T cell receptor beta chains were all read from a single sample in a study of T cell responses to AZD1222 COVID-19 vaccine. Method: immunoSEQ multiplex PCR; TCRdb's copy keeps in-frame clones and lacks some. Among about 150,000 clones, 89% were seen once, and the ten largest hold approximately 5.1%. Sequenced here: peripheral blood, sampled on day 0 of AZD1222 vaccination. These receptors were taken from an adult in good health.

The count of this clone is one. The rearrangement links TRBV5-1 to TRBJ2-5; D is unclear. Germline assignment: CDR1 SGHRS and CDR2 YFSETQ. V lost 3 bases and J lost 5, with 14 bases in between. CDR3 size: 14 residues. The CDR3 DNA is TGCGCCAGCAGCTCATCGTCGCTGCGGGAGACCCAGTACTTC. Encoded protein: CASSSSSLRETQYF.

The rearrangement links TRBV4-1 to TRBJ1-2, with D perhaps matching TRBD1 (5 bases). The V end lost 3 bases, the J end lost 3 bases, and 14 bases lay between the germline ends. Germline CDR1 MGHRA, CDR2 YSYEKL. This CDR3 has 15 residues. This CDR3 reads CASSQVGRADYGYTF. CDR3 DNA: TGCGCCAGCAGCCAGGTTGGCAGGGCGGACTATGGCTACACCTTC.

The V and J genes are TRBV7-8 and TRBJ1-4; TRBD1 aligns across 9 bases. CDR1 is SGHVS and CDR2 is FQNEAQ in the germline V gene. V lost 1 base to trimming and J lost 8 bases; unmatched junction nucleotides: 11. The CDR3 runs to 17 residues. In DNA, the CDR3 is TGTGCCAGCAGCTTAGGACTTTACAGGGGGCGTGAGGAAAAACTGTTTTTT. Translation gives CASSLGLYRGREEKLFF.

The chain has TRBV5-1 and TRBJ2-1, with D possibly being TRBD2 (6 bases). V dropped 4 bases and J dropped 3 bases, with 14 bases sitting between them. The CDR3 has 15 amino acids. Germline lookup yields CDR1 SGHRS and CDR2 YFSETQ. CDR3 nucleotide sequence: TGCGCCAGCAGCCCCGCCGGGAGCCGCTACAATGAGCAGTTCTTC. As protein: CASSPAGSRYNEQFF.

This chain uses TRBV28 with TRBJ1-1, with no clear D. The length of the CDR3 is 13 residues. Deletions cut 5 bases from V and 1 base from J, with 8 bases between. Germline V lookup: CDR1 MDHEN, CDR2 SYDVKM. CDR3 sequence (DNA): TGTGCCAGCAGTGAGCAGCAGAACACTGAAGCTTTCTTT. Protein: CASSEQQNTEAFF.

The V and J genes are TRBV2 and TRBJ1-2; unclear D gene. Germline CDR1 reads SNHLY; CDR2 reads FYNNEI. Trimming stripped 6 bases from V and 1 base from J, with 9 bases between. The CDR3 is 13 amino acids. This CDR3 is CASSEDGNYGYTF. CDR3 nucleotide sequence: TGTGCCAGCAGCGAGGACGGTAACTATGGCTACACCTTC.

The rearrangement uses TRBV10-2 and TRBJ2-1; the match to TRBD2 covers 9 bases. CDR1 is WSHSY and CDR2 is SAAADI in the germline V gene. V shed 5 bases and J 8 bases; nucleotides not matched to a gene: 7. The CDR3 is 14 amino acids. CDR3: CASSISGSIDEQFF. The CDR3 DNA sequence: TGCGCCAGCAGTATTAGCGGGAGTATTGATGAGCAGTTCTTC.

As to this clone: At one end, the junction sequence differs from germline, possibly due to a read error. This chain uses TRBV27 with TRBJ2-7; D unclear. The CDR3 has 11 amino acids. In germline, CDR1 is MNHEY, CDR2 SMNVEV (reference sequence). The CDR3 bases are TGTGCCAGCAGCCCCTCCCACGAGCAGTACTTC. It translates to CASSPSHEQYF.

In this sample, this clone turned up a few times. In DNA, the CDR3 is TGTGCCAGTACGGACAGACCGTATAGCAATCAGCCCCAGCATTTT. This codes for CASTDRPYSNQPQHF. This chain uses TRBV19 with TRBJ1-5; TRBD1 is a possible D gene (6 bases). V was clipped by 7 bases and J by 0 bases, with 13 bases between them. The CDR3 length is 15 residues. Germline V gene lookup returns CDR1 LNHDA and CDR2 SQIVND (reference sequence).

The chain's CDR3 is CASSLWRNTEAFF. CDR3 coding DNA: TGTGCCAGCAGCTTGTGGAGAAACACTGAAGCTTTCTTT. This chain joins TRBV7-6 and TRBJ1-1; D not certain. The V gene's germline CDR1 is SGHVS and CDR2 FNYEAQ. The CDR3 covers 13 residues. V was clipped by 3 bases and J by 2 bases, with 7 bases between them.

The chain uses TRBV3-1 (or the pseudogene TRBV3-2) and TRBJ2-5; the D gene is possibly TRBD2 (5 bases). The V gene lost 4 bases and the J gene lost 1 base, with 10 bases spanning the gap. This CDR3 is built from 14 residues. From germline, CDR1 is LGHDT and CDR2 YNNKEL (reference sequence). The CDR3 loop reads CASSPWTSQETQYF. The CDR3 DNA sequence: TGTGCCAGCAGCCCGTGGACTTCCCAAGAGACCCAGTACTTC.

This clone has only one observation. The CDR3 spells CASSPFRDSMFF. CDR3 nucleotides: TGTGCCAGCAGCCCCTTCCGGGACAGCATGTTCTTC. The chain employs TRBV28 and TRBJ2-1; 7 positions agree with TRBD1. Trimming removed 6 bases from V and 15 bases from J; junction bases left unmatched: 11. Germline CDR1 is MDHEN and CDR2 is SYDVKM. This CDR3 is 12 amino acids long.

This chain connects TRBV7-3 to TRBJ2-7, with 10 bases identical to TRBD1. The CDR3 loop spans 14 amino acids. From germline, CDR1 is SGHTA and CDR2 FQGTGA. V was clipped by 6 bases and J by 5 bases; unmatched bases: 7. The DNA for the CDR3 is TGTGCCAGCAGTTATACCGGGACAGGGGACGAGCAGTACTTC. Its protein is CASSYTGTGDEQYF.

This chain joins TRBV5-1 and TRBJ1-1, with D unclear. V was pared by 7 bases and J by 3 bases, with 16 bases between. CDR1 is SGHRS and CDR2 is YFSETQ in the germline V gene. The CDR3 is 14 amino acids. CDR3 nucleotide sequence: TGCGCCAGCCATGGAGGGTTGATGTACACTGAAGCTTTCTTT. Protein: CASHGGLMYTEAFF.

This clone was counted between two and nine times. The J gene is TRBJ2-3, the V gene TRBV7-2, with 9 bases lining up with TRBD2. The length of the CDR3 is 16 residues. Germline values: CDR1 SGHTA, CDR2 FQGNSA. After removal of 1 base from V and 2 bases from J, the junction contained 4 bases not matched to a gene. The CDR3 is CASSLDSGGSTDTQYF. The CDR3 bases are TGTGCCAGCAGCTTAGATAGCGGGGGCTCCACAGATACGCAGTATTTT.

The chain joins TRBV7-3 to TRBJ2-5; D possibly uses TRBD1 or TRBD2 (5 bases each). The V gene's germline CDR1 is SGHTA and CDR2 FQGTGA. This CDR3 contains 13 residues. V lost 5 bases and J 5 bases, leaving 12 bases between the germline ends. In DNA, the CDR3 is TGTGCCAGCAGCCCGGGGCTAGCTGAGACCCAGTACTTC. It codes for CASSPGLAETQYF. Drawing the rest from reference TRBV7-3 and TRBJ2-5, the complete variable domain is GAGVSQTPSNKVTEKGKYVELRCDPISGHTALYWYRQSLGQGPEFLIYFQGTGAADDSGLPNDRFFAVRPEGSVSTLKIQRTERGDSAVYLCASSPGLAETQYFGPGTRLLVL.

The chain has TRBV7-3 and TRBJ2-1; TRBD2 matches 7 bases. Per germline, CDR1 SGHTA and CDR2 FQGTGA. After removal of 3 bases from V and 2 bases from J, the junction contained 4 bases not matched to a gene. The CDR3 runs to 15 residues. Here the CDR3 reads CASSLLAVPYNEQFF. The CDR3 DNA follows: TGTGCCAGCAGCTTGCTAGCGGTACCCTACAATGAGCAGTTCTTC.

The chain recombines TRBV6-5 with TRBJ2-1, with D tentatively TRBD1 (5 bases). The germline gives CDR1 MNHEY, CDR2 SVGAGI. This CDR3 comprises 13 residues. The V end was cut by 7 bases, the J end by 5 bases, with 12 bases between. CDR3: CASTPGPHNEQFF. The CDR3 DNA reads TGTGCCAGCACCCCAGGGCCCCACAATGAGCAGTTCTTC.

This chain connects TRBV6-5 to TRBJ1-2; D ambiguous. Germline V gene sequence: CDR1 MNHEY, CDR2 SVGAGI. The CDR3 runs to 12 residues. V was shortened by 7 bases and J by 2 bases, with 8 bases between the two germline ends. CDR3 sequence (DNA): TGTGCCAGCAAAAACAGAAACTATGGCTACACCTTC. As protein: CASKNRNYGYTF.

This chain links TRBV2 with TRBJ1-5; D is undetermined. Germline V gives CDR1 SNHLY, CDR2 FYNNEI. V was trimmed by 6 bases and J by 5 bases, leaving 14 bases between them. There are 14 residues in the CDR3. Written as DNA, the CDR3 is TGTGCCAGCAGGGTGGGAATTAGGGATCAGCCCCAGCATTTT. Its protein product is CASRVGIRDQPQHF.